The rows below give T cell receptor beta chains drawn from one sample of a study of identical twins. One entry per CDR3 protein results from TCRdb running MiXCR on the 5' RACE reads. The data show some 190,000 distinct CDR3 sequences, approximately 15% seen once. A further study also used this sample, focusing on T cells expressing NK-cell markers.

Sequencing was done on a sample of CD8+ T cells sorted from blood. All receptors derive from a woman aged 18 to 35 in good health. CDR3s include the opening cysteine and the closing phenylalanine or tryptophan. D genes are given only for firm matches. A clone size is listed for some rows: how often the clone was seen (once, few, many), or a class if it is expanded.

j_gene | v_gene | d_gene | abundance | CDR3aa | CDR3nt
TRBJ2-3 | TRBV4-1 | - | few | CASSQLTHTDTQYF | TGCGCCAGCAGCCAACTTACTCACACAGATACGCAGTATTTT
TRBJ2-2 | TRBV10-2 | - | few | CASKISGPNTGELFF | TGCGCCAGTAAAATTAGCGGCCCGAACACCGGGGAGCTGTTTTTT
TRBJ2-2 | TRBV4-1 | - | - | CASSQILNTGELFF | TGCGCCAGCAGCCAAATCCTGAACACCGGGGAGCTGTTTTTT
TRBJ2-1 | TRBV4-1 | TRBD2 | medium-sized | CASSQERGGYNEQFF | TGCGCCAGCAGCCAAGAACGGGGGGGCTACAATGAGCAGTTCTTC
TRBJ2-1 | TRBV14 | TRBD2 | - | CASRPSGRTYNEQFF | TGTGCCAGCAGGCCTAGCGGGAGGACCTACAATGAGCAGTTCTTC
TRBJ1-2 | TRBV12-3/TRBV12-4 | - | few | CASSLGGEYHYGYTF | TGTGCCAGCAGTTTAGGGGGGGAATACCACTATGGCTACACCTTC
TRBJ2-7 | TRBV15 | TRBD1 | - | CATKPGTGISYEQYF | TGTGCCACCAAACCCGGGACAGGGATTTCCTACGAGCAGTACTTC
TRBJ2-1 | TRBV7-8 | - | many | CASSLTGTSYNEQFF | TGTGCCAGCAGCTTGACCGGGACTTCCTACAATGAGCAGTTCTTC
TRBJ2-1 | TRBV20-1 | - | - | CSARDGATNYNEQFF | TGCAGTGCTAGAGATGGCGCGACCAACTACAATGAGCAGTTCTTC
TRBJ1-1 | TRBV20-1 | TRBD1 | few | CSARHRTGEGLNTEAFF | TGCAGTGCTAGACACAGGACAGGGGAGGGTCTGAACACTGAAGCTTTCTTT
TRBJ2-1 | TRBV12-3/TRBV12-4 | TRBD1 | few | CASSPSTGVSYNEQFF | TGTGCCAGCAGTCCCTCCACAGGGGTCTCCTACAATGAGCAGTTCTTC
TRBJ2-1 | TRBV4-1 | - | few | CASSPPNYNEQFF | TGCGCCAGCAGCCCACCCAACTACAATGAGCAGTTCTTC
TRBJ1-1 | TRBV25-1 | TRBD1 | - | CASSVGTGVMNTEAFF | TGTGCCAGCAGTGTAGGGACAGGGGTTATGAACACTGAAGCTTTCTTT
TRBJ2-2 | TRBV29-1 | - | - | CSVVAGTGELFF | TGCAGCGTTGTCGCAGGGACCGGGGAGCTGTTTTTT
TRBJ2-2 | TRBV5-1 | TRBD2 | few | CASHSMPSGNSPGELFF | TGCGCCAGCCACTCGATGCCTAGCGGGAATTCCCCCGGGGAGCTGTTTTTT
TRBJ2-1 | TRBV6-2/TRBV6-3 | - | few | CASSYSGYEQFF | TGTGCCAGCAGTTATAGTGGGTATGAGCAGTTCTTC
TRBJ2-1 | TRBV19 | - | few | CASSMKGGLNNEQFF | TGTGCCAGTAGTATGAAGGGGGGCCTGAACAATGAGCAGTTCTTC
TRBJ2-1 | TRBV7-9 | - | - | CASSRGVAEQFF | TGTGCCAGCAGCCGAGGGGTAGCGGAGCAGTTCTTC
TRBJ2-7 | TRBV5-1 | - | - | CASIGESSYEQYF | TGCGCCAGCATTGGGGAGAGCTCCTACGAGCAGTACTTC
TRBJ2-3 | TRBV5-1 | TRBD2 | - | CASSSSASGSINTQYF | TGCGCCAGCAGTTCCTCGGCTAGCGGGAGTATAAATACGCAGTATTTT
TRBJ2-1 | TRBV4-3 | TRBD2 | few | CASSQDSGDYNEQFF | TGCGCCAGCAGCCAGGATAGCGGGGACTACAATGAGCAGTTCTTC
TRBJ2-5 | TRBV21-1 | - | - | CASPKNPLNQETQYF | TGTGCCAGCCCGAAAAACCCCCTGAACCAAGAGACCCAGTACTTC
TRBJ2-7 | TRBV3-1 | - | many | CASSQDLRDSSYEQYF | TGTGCCAGCAGCCAAGATTTGCGGGACAGCTCCTACGAGCAGTACTTC
TRBJ2-1 | TRBV9 | TRBD2 | - | CASGGSGARVFF | TGTGCCAGCGGTGGTAGCGGGGCCAGGGTGTTCTTC
TRBJ1-1 | TRBV5-1 | - | few | CASSLGNLNTEAFF | TGCGCCAGCAGCTTGGGAAACTTGAACACTGAAGCTTTCTTT
TRBJ2-1 | TRBV29-1 | - | - | CSVAGDNEQFF | TGCAGCGTTGCAGGGGACAATGAGCAGTTCTTC
TRBJ2-5 | TRBV6-1 | - | - | CASNHGGGGRETQYF | TGTGCCAGCAACCACGGTGGGGGTGGGCGAGAGACCCAGTACTTC
TRBJ2-1 | TRBV7-6 | - | - | CASSPRPGDNNEQFF | TGTGCCAGCAGCCCCCGCCCCGGGGACAACAATGAGCAGTTCTTC